This passage covers 17 T cell receptor beta chains from one sample sequenced in a study of blood T cell repertoires in COVID-19. TCRdb's table, derived via immunoSEQ multiplex PCR, lists solely in-frame clones and lacks some. This sample has 150,000 to 180,000 clones, with about 83% found just once. What was sequenced was peripheral blood. The receptors stem from a woman aged 55-69 years with COVID-19, enrolled during active disease.

The V gene is TRBV12-5, the J gene TRBJ2-7; D not resolved. The CDR3 is 11 residues long. Looked up from germline, CDR1 is LGHNT and CDR2 is FRNRAP. The ends were cut back, 2 bases at V and 3 bases at J, with 2 bases in the middle. The CDR3 nucleotides read TGTGCTAGTGGTTTGTACTACGAGCAGTACGTC. Translated: CASGLYYEQYV.

The chain couples TRBV7-3 to TRBJ2-1; D is perhaps TRBD1 (6 bases). Trimming removed 5 bases at V and 5 bases at J, with 13 bases between. Germline V CDR1 and CDR2: SGHTA, FQGTGA. The CDR3 extends over 14 amino acids. CDR3 region: CASSQGQSHNEQFF. The CDR3 DNA follows: TGTGCCAGCAGCCAAGGACAGAGCCACAATGAGCAGTTCTTC.

The chain is built from TRBV5-1 and TRBJ1-2; D is uncertain. The germline gives CDR1 SGHRS, CDR2 YFSETQ. The CDR3 has 14 residues. V gave up 0 bases and J gave up 4 bases, with 10 bases separating them. This CDR3 is CASSLAGMLYGYTF. CDR3 sequence (DNA): TGCGCCAGCAGCTTGGCAGGAATGCTCTATGGCTACACCTTC.

The chain is built from TRBV6-5 and TRBJ1-5; 9 nucleotides agree with TRBD1. CDR3 size: 15 residues. Germline V lookup: CDR1 MNHEY, CDR2 SVGAGI. The V gene end was trimmed by 6 bases and the J gene end by 1 base; junction bases not matched to a gene: 4. CDR3 protein: CASRRQGGSNQPQHF. The CDR3 nucleotides read TGTGCCAGCAGAAGACAGGGGGGAAGCAATCAGCCCCAGCATTTT.

The chain couples TRBV18 to TRBJ1-5; tentative D call: TRBD1 (5 bases). Looked up from germline, CDR1 is KGHSH and CDR2 is LQKENI. The CDR3 has 14 residues. The V end lost 6 bases, the J end lost 4 bases, and 13 bases lay between the germline ends. In nucleotides, the CDR3 is TGTGCCAGCTCCAAACAGGACGGGAATCAGCCCCAGCATTTT. Translating gives CASSKQDGNQPQHF.

This clone has a single count. V usage is TRBV7-7 and J usage is TRBJ2-3, with TRBD2 matching 8 bases. Germline trimming cut 1 base from V and 0 bases from J; bases unmatched to any gene: 6. Germline V gene sequence: CDR1 SSHAT, CDR2 FNYEAQ (reference sequence). This CDR3 spans 17 amino acids. CDR3 nucleotide sequence: TGTGCCAGCAGCTTAGGGCCGCGGGGGGCGAGCACAGATACGCAGTATTTT. Protein sequence: CASSLGPRGASTDTQYF.

The chain has TRBV7-3 and TRBJ1-1, with D possibly being TRBD1 (5 bases). The germline V and J ends were trimmed by 3 bases and 5 bases, with 10 bases remaining between them. The CDR3 extends over 13 amino acids. Germline values: CDR1 SGHTA, CDR2 FQGTGA. In DNA form, the CDR3 reads TGTGCCAGCAGCTTGTCCCCAGGGACTGAAGCTTTCTTT. It specifies CASSLSPGTEAFF.

The chain employs TRBV27 and TRBJ1-1; 8 positions agree with TRBD1. The CDR3 has 13 amino acids. The germline gives CDR1 MNHEY, CDR2 SMNVEV (reference sequence). Trimming at V came to 6 bases and at J to 5 bases, leaving 5 bases not matched to a gene. This chain's CDR3 is CASRGQVWTEAFF. The CDR3 coding sequence is TGTGCCAGCAGGGGACAGGTGTGGACTGAAGCTTTCTTT.

The chain combines TRBV10-1 with TRBJ1-6; D is uncertain. The V gene's germline CDR1 is WNHNN and CDR2 SYGVQD (reference sequence). CDR3 size: 13 residues. Deletions cut 3 bases from V and 3 bases from J, with 3 bases between. Here the CDR3 DNA reads TGCGCCAGCAGTGAACTCTATAATTCACCCCTCCACTTT. Its translation is CASSELYNSPLHF.

The chain joins TRBV27 to TRBJ1-4; 7 bases align to TRBD1. The CDR3 spans 14 residues. The V and J ends lost 3 bases and 6 bases, in that order; junction bases with no gene match: 4. Germline V CDR1 and CDR2: MNHEY, SMNVEV (reference sequence). The CDR3 is CASSFRGTYEKLFF. The DNA for the CDR3 is TGTGCCAGCAGTTTCAGGGGGACCTATGAAAAACTGTTTTTT.

This clone was counted a few times. The CDR3 loop is CASTRQGWTNEKLFF. CDR3 nucleotides: TGTGCCAGTACCAGACAGGGTTGGACTAATGAAAAACTGTTTTTT. The chain couples TRBV19 to TRBJ1-4; 7 nucleotides match TRBD1. The CDR3 contains 15 residues. CDR1 LNHDA and CDR2 SQIVND come from the germline V gene (reference sequence). Losses at the gene ends were 7 bases for V and 2 bases for J; bases not matched to a gene: 7. The full variable domain, rest sourced from reference TRBV19 and TRBJ1-4, is DGGITQSPKYLFRKEGQNVTLSCEQNLNHDAMYWYRQDPGQGLRLIYYSQIVNDFQKGDIAEGYSVSREKKESFPLTVTSAQKNPTAFYLCASTRQGWTNEKLFFGSGTQLSVL.

This clone turned up a few times. The rearrangement links TRBV6-5 to TRBJ1-2, with 9 positions matching TRBD1. The CDR3 length is 13 residues. Trimming cost V 5 bases and J 9 bases; bases outside gene matches: 7. Looked up from germline, CDR1 is MNHEY and CDR2 is SVGAGI. The CDR3 protein is CASSTQGARSYTF. The CDR3 nucleotides are TGTGCCAGCAGTACACAGGGGGCGAGGAGCTACACCTTC.

The chain joins TRBV18 to TRBJ2-1; TRBD1 might be the D (6 bases). The CDR3 loop spans 15 amino acids. Germline loops: CDR1 KGHSH, CDR2 LQKENI. Trimming removed 6 bases from V and 6 bases from J, with 18 bases in between. CDR3 DNA sequence: TGTGCCAGCTCCTCCGGGAACAGGGCGGTCAATGAGCAGTTCTTC. As protein: CASSSGNRAVNEQFF.

The CDR3 DNA reads TGTGCCAGCAGCTTCAGGACAGGGCAGACTGGAAACACCATATATTTT. Protein: CASSFRTGQTGNTIYF. The J gene is TRBJ1-3, the V gene TRBV5-8, with 8 bases fitting TRBD1. CDR3 length: 16 amino acids. V lost 2 bases, J lost 2 bases, and 6 bases stayed unmatched. The germline V gene encodes CDR1 SGHTS and CDR2 YDEGEE.

V gene TRBV15 combines with J gene TRBJ2-5; D unresolved. Per germline, CDR1 LNHNV and CDR2 YYDKDF (reference sequence). V lost 0 bases and J 3 bases, leaving 11 bases between the germline ends. The CDR3 totals 15 residues. CDR3 sequence: CATSRDSMEKETQYF. The CDR3 DNA sequence: TGTGCCACCAGCAGAGATTCCATGGAGAAAGAGACCCAGTACTTC.

The rearrangement joins TRBV10-1 to TRBJ2-2; 8 bases are a match to TRBD2. This CDR3 is built from 15 residues. From germline, CDR1 is WNHNN and CDR2 SYGVQD (reference sequence). Trimming at V came to 6 bases and at J to 2 bases, leaving 5 bases not matched to a gene. The CDR3: CASSPGTRNTGELFF. CDR3 in DNA: TGCGCCAGCAGCCCCGGGACTAGAAACACCGGGGAGCTGTTTTTT.

This chain connects TRBV27 to TRBJ2-7; 8 nucleotides line up with TRBD1. CDR1 is MNHEY, CDR2 SMNVEV, per germline (reference sequence). This CDR3 has 15 amino acids. V trimming: 0 bases; J trimming: 2 bases; junction bases outside the gene matches: 3. CDR3 coding DNA: TGTGCCAGCAGTTTATCGGGGACAGGAGCCTACGAGCAGTACTTC. Its translation is CASSLSGTGAYEQYF.